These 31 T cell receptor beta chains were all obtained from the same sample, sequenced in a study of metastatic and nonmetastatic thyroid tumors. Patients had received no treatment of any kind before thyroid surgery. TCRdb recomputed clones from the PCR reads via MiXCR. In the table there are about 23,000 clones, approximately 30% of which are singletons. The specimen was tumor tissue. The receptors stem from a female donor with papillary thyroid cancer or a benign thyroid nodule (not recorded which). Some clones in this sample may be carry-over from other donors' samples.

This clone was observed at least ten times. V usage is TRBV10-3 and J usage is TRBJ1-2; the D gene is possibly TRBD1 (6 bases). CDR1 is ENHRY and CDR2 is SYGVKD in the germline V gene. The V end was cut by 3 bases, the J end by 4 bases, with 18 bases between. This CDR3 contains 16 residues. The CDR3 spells CAISDPTGLKGYGYTF. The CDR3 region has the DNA TGTGCCATCAGTGATCCGACAGGTCTTAAGGGCTATGGCTACACCTTC.

In nucleotides, the CDR3 is TGCAGTTTGACAGGGGGCCGCAATGAGCAGTTCTTC. Translating gives CSLTGGRNEQFF. The rearrangement joins TRBV20-1 to TRBJ2-1; 10 positions match TRBD1. There are 12 residues in the CDR3. CDR1 is DFQATT and CDR2 is SNEGSKA in the germline V gene (reference sequence). The V and J ends lost 8 bases and 6 bases, in that order; junction bases with no gene match: 4.

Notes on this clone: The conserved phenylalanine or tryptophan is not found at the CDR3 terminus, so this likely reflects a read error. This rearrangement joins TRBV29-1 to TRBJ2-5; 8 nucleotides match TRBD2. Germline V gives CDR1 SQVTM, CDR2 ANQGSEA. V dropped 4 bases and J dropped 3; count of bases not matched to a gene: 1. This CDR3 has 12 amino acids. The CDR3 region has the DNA TGCAGCGTTGGTAGCGGGGAAGAGACCCAGTACTTA. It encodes CSVGSGEETQYL.

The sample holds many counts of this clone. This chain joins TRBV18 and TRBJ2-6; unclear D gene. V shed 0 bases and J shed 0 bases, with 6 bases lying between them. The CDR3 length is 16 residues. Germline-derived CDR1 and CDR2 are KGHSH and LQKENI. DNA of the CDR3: TGTGCCAGCTCACCACCGGGGAACTCTGGGGCCAACGTCCTGACTTTC. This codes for CASSPPGNSGANVLTF.

CDR3 DNA sequence: TGCAGTGCTAATTTGGCACACCTCCGATGGGAGCAGTACTTC. Encoded protein: CSANLAHLRWEQYF. The V and J genes are TRBV20-1 and TRBJ2-7, with no clear D. Trimming left V 4 bases short and J 7 bases short, with 20 bases between. The CDR3 runs 14 residues. Germline CDR1 DFQATT, CDR2 SNEGSKA (reference sequence).

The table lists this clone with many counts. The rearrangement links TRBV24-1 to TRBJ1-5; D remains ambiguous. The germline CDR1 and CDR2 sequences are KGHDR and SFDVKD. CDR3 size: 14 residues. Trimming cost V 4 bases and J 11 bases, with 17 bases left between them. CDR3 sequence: CATSESQAGTAQHF. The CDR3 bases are TGTGCCACCAGTGAAAGCCAGGCGGGTACGGCCCAGCATTTT.

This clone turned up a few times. CDR3 sequence (DNA): TGTGCCAGCAGTTTTCGACAGGAAAGCTCCTACGAGCAGTACTTC. This encodes CASSFRQESSYEQYF. V gene TRBV6-5 combines with J gene TRBJ2-7; a weak D match, TRBD1 (6 bases). The germline gives CDR1 MNHEY, CDR2 SVGAGI. The CDR3 has 15 residues. Trimming left V 4 bases short and J 0 bases short, with 13 bases between.

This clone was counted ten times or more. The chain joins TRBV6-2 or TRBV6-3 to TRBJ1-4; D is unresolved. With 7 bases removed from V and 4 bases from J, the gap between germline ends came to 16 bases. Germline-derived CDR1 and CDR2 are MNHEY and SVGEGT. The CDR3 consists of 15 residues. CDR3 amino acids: CASTLTFGRNEKLFF. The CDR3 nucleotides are TGTGCCAGCACCCTAACATTCGGTCGTAATGAAAAACTGTTTTTT.

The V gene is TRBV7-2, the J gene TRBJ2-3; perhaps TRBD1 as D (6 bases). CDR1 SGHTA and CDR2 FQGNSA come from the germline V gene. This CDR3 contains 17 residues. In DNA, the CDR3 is TGTTCCATCAGCTTCGCGACAGGTTCCTTACAACCTGATACGCAGTATTTT. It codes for CSISFATGSLQPDTQYF.

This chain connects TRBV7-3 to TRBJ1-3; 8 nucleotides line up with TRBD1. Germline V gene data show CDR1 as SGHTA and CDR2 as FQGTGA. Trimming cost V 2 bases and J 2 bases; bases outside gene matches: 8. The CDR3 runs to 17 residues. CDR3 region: CASSLRLQGAAGNTIYF. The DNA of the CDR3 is TGTGCCAGCAGCTTACGGTTGCAGGGGGCGGCTGGAAACACCATATATTTT.

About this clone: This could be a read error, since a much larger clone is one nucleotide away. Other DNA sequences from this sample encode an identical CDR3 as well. The CDR3 sequence is CASSLRTSTGEQFF. The CDR3 DNA reads TGCGCCAGCAGTCTTAGGACGTCGACCGGTGAGCAGTTCTTC. This sequence joins TRBV5-1 and TRBJ2-1; D gene unclear. Germline assignment: CDR1 SGHRS and CDR2 YFSETQ. Trimming removed 5 bases from V and 9 bases from J, with 18 bases in between. This CDR3 contains 14 residues.

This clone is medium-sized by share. CDR3: CASSDWQGVNEQYF. CDR3 DNA sequence: TGTGCCAGCAGTGACTGGCAGGGGGTAAACGAGCAGTACTTC. This chain links TRBV2 with TRBJ2-7; 7 nucleotides agree with TRBD1. Germline V gives CDR1 SNHLY, CDR2 FYNNEI. The CDR3 contains 14 residues. V lost 3 bases and J lost 5; bases outside the gene matches: 7.

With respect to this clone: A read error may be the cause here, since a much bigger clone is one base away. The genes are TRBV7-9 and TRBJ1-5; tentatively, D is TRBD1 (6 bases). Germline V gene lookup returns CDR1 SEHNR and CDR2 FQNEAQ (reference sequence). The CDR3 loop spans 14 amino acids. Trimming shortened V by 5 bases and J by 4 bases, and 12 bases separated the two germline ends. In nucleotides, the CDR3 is TGTGCCAGCAGCGGGGGACATCAAAATCAGCCCCAGCATTTT. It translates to CASSGGHQNQPQHF.

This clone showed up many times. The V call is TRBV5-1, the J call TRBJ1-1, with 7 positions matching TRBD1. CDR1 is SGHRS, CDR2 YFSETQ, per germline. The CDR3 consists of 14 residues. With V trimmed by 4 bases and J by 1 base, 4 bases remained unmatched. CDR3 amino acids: CASSPQGGNTEAFF. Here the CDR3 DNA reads TGCGCCAGCAGCCCCCAGGGGGGGAACACTGAAGCTTTCTTT.

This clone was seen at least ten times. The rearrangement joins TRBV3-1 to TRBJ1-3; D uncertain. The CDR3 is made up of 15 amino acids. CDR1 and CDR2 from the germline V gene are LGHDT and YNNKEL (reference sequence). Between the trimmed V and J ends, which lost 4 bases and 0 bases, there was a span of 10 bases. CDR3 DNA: TGTGCCAGCAGCCCCCCCGGGCTCTCTGGAAACACCATATATTTT. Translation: CASSPPGLSGNTIYF.

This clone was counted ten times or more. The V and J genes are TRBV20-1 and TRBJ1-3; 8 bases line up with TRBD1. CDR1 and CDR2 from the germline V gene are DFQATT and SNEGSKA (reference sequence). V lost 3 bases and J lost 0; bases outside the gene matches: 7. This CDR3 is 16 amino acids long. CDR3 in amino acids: CSARGTGPSSGNTIYF. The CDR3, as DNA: TGCAGTGCTAGGGGGACAGGCCCGAGCTCTGGAAACACCATATATTTT.

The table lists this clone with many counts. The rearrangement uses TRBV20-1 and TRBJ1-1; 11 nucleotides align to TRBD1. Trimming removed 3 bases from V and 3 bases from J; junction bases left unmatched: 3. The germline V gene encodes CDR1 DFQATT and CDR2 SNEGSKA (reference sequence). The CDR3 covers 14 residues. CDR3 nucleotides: TGCAGTGCTAGGGGGACAGGGGGAGACACTGAAGCTTTCTTT. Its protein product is CSARGTGGDTEAFF.

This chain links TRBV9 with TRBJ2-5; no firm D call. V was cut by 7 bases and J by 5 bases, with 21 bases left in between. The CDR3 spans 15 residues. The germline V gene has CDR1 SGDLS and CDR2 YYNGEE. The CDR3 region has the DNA TGTGCCAGCGGCTGTACTGGGGAAATGGGGGAGACCCAGTACTTC. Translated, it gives CASGCTGEMGETQYF.

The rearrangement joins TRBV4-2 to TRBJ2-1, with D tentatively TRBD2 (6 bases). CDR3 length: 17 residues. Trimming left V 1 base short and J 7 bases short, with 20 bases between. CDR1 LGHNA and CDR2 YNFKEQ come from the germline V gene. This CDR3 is CASSQVGRGRLGNEQFF. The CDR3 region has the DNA TGTGCCAGCAGCCAAGTTGGACGTGGGAGGCTGGGGAATGAGCAGTTCTTC.

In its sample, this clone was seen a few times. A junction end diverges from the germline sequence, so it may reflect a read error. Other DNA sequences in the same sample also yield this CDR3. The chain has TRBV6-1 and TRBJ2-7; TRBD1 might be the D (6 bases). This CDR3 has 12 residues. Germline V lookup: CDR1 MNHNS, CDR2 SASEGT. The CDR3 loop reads CASSEDRDLPEF. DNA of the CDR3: TGTGCCAGCAGTGAAGACAGGGACCTGCCAGAATTC.

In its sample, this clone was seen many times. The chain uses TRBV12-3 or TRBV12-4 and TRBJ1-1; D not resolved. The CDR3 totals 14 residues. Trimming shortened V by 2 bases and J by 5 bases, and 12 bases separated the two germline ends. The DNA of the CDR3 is TGTGCCAGCAGTTTAATGACCGCTCATACTGAAGCTTTCTTT. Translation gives CASSLMTAHTEAFF.

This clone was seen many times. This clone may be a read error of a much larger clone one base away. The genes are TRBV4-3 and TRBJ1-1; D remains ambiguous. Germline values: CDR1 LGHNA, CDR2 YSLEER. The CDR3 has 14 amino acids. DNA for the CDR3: TGCGCCTGCAGCCAAGGGAGGTTGAACACTGAAGCTTTCTTT. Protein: CACSQGRLNTEAFF.

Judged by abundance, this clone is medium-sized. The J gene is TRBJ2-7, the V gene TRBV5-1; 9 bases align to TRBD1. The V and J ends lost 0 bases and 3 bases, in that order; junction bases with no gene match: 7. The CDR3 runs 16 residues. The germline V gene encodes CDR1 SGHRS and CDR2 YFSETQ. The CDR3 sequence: CASSLDTGGSDYEQYF. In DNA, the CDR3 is TGCGCCAGCAGCTTGGACACAGGGGGCAGTGACTACGAGCAGTACTTC.

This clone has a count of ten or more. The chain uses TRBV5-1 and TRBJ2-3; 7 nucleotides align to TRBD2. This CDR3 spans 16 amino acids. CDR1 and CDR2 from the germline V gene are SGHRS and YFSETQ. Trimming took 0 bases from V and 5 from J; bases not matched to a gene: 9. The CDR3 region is CASSLDPAGMVDTQYF. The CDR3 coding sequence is TGCGCCAGCAGCTTGGATCCAGCGGGGATGGTAGATACGCAGTATTTT.

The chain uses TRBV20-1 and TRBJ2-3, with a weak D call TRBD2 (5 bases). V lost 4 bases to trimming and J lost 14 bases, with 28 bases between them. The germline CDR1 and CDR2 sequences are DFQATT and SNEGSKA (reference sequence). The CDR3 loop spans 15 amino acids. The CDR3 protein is CSATAEAHRYARRYF. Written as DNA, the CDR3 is TGCAGTGCTACAGCGGAAGCCCACAGATACGCCCGGAGGTATTTT.

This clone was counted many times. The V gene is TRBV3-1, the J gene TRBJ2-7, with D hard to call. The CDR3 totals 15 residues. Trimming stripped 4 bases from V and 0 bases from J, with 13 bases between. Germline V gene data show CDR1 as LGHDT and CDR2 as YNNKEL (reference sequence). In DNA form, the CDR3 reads TGTGCCAGCAGCCTAACGGCGGAAAACTCCTACGAGCAGTACTTC. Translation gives CASSLTAENSYEQYF.

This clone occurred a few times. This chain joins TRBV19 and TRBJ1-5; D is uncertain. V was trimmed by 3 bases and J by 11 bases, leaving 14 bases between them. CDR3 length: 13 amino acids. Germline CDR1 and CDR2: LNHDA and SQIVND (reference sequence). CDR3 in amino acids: CASSMKPFTAQHF. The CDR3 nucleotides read TGTGCCAGTAGTATGAAGCCTTTCACGGCCCAGCATTTT.

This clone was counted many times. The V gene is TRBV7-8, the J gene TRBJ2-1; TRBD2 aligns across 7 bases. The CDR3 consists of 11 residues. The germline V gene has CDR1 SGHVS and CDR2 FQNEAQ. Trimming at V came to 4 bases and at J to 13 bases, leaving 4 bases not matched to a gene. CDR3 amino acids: CASSSTAGQFF. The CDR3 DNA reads TGTGCCAGCAGCTCGACAGCGGGACAGTTCTTC.

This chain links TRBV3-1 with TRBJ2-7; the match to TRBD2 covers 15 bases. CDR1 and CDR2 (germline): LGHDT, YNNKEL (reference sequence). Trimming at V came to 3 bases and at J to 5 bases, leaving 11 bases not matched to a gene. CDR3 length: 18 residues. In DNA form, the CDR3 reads TGTGCCAGCAGCCAGGGACTAGCGGGGGGCTTTTACTGCCACGAGCAGTACTTC. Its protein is CASSQGLAGGFYCHEQYF.

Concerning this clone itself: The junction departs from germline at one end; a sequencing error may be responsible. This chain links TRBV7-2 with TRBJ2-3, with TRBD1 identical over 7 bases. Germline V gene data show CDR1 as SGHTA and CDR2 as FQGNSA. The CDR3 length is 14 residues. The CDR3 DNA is TGTGACAGCAGCTCCATTACAGGGGCGGATACGCAGTATTTT. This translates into CDSSSITGADTQYF.

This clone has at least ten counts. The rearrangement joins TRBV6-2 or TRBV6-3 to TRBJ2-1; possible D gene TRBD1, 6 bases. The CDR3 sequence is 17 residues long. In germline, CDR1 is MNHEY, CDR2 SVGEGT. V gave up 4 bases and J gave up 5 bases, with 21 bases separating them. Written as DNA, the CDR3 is TGTGCCAGCAGTTCCCCCTACAGGGCCGGAACAAACAATGAGCAGTTCTTC. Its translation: CASSSPYRAGTNNEQFF.